The 28 T cell receptor beta chains reported below all come from one sample, sequenced in a study of Graves' ophthalmopathy and Graves' hyperthyroidism (dated by TCRdb to the late 2010s). Instrument on record: Illumina HiSeq 2000. For repertoire sequencing, TCR beta CDR3 regions were amplified from RNA transcripts. HTBI primers and the Qiagen OneStep RT-PCR kit were used in a first-round RT-PCR, which was followed by a second-round multiplex PCR, size selection and purification. Clones were called with MiXCR by TCRdb after fastp trimmed the public reads at Q25, and only in-frame beta chains were retained. Rows with one shared CDR3 protein collapse into an entry with the most common genes and DNA. Counted in this sample were 900,000 to 1,200,000 distinct CDR3 sequences; about two fifths of them appeared once. Approximately 10% of the sample comes from the top ten. Sequencing was done on a sample of peripheral blood or thyroid tissue (not recorded which). All receptors derive from an adult man with Graves' hyperthyroidism.

V usage is TRBV12-3 or TRBV12-4 and J usage is TRBJ1-1; D ambiguous. Trimming left V 7 bases short and J 4 bases short, with 19 bases between. The length of the CDR3 is 15 residues. The CDR3 sequence: CASMDPGEGGTEAFF. The CDR3 DNA follows: TGTGCCAGCATGGACCCCGGGGAAGGAGGCACTGAAGCTTTCTTT.

The gene calls are TRBV24-1 and TRBJ1-2, with 12 bases identical to TRBD1. The CDR3 extends over 19 amino acids. The V gene's germline CDR1 is KGHDR and CDR2 SFDVKD. Trimming removed 5 bases from V and 4 bases from J; junction bases left unmatched: 16. DNA for the CDR3: TGTGCCACCAGTGTCGCGGAAGGGACAGGGGGCCGAGCTATCTATGGCTACACCTTC. Encoded protein: CATSVAEGTGGRAIYGYTF.

The V gene is TRBV7-9, the J gene TRBJ1-1; no definite D call. CDR3 length equals 17 residues. Germline V lookup: CDR1 SEHNR, CDR2 FQNEAQ (reference sequence). The V end lost 3 bases, the J end lost 1 base, and 18 bases lay between the germline ends. DNA for the CDR3: TGTGCCAGCAGCTTTCCCGGCGGATCTTTGAGGAACACTGAAGCTTTCTTT. It specifies CASSFPGGSLRNTEAFF.

The table lists this clonotype with many counts. The chain uses TRBV13 and TRBJ2-7, with D possibly called TRBD1 or TRBD2 (5 bases each). The germline gives CDR1 PRHDT, CDR2 FYEKMQ (reference sequence). The CDR3 sequence is 14 residues long. V was clipped by 4 bases and J by 2 bases, with 12 bases between them. The CDR3 sequence is CASSSEGPTYEQYF. CDR3 bases: TGTGCCAGCAGCTCAGAGGGACCGACCTACGAGCAGTACTTC.

V is TRBV12-3 or TRBV12-4 and J is TRBJ1-5; 7 positions match TRBD1. The CDR3 loop spans 17 amino acids. V trimming: 6 bases; J trimming: 3 bases; junction bases outside the gene matches: 14. The CDR3 DNA reads TGTGCCAGCAGGAAACAGGGGACCGGGGAGCCCAATCAGCCCCAGCATTTT. This translates into CASRKQGTGEPNQPQHF.

In this sample, this clonotype turned up a few times. The rearrangement joins TRBV24-1 to TRBJ1-5; 11 positions match TRBD1. Germline loops: CDR1 KGHDR, CDR2 SFDVKD. V lost 4 bases to trimming and J lost 7 bases; unmatched junction nucleotides: 5. The CDR3 has 15 residues. CDR3 coding DNA: TGTGCCACCAGTGACCGGACAGGGGGCTGGCAGCCCCAGCATTTT. It specifies CATSDRTGGWQPQHF.

This clonotype was counted ten times or more. The chain employs TRBV12-3 or TRBV12-4 and TRBJ1-1, with D possibly being TRBD1 (5 bases). This CDR3 is built from 13 residues. V dropped 2 bases and J dropped 4 bases, with 8 bases sitting between them. The CDR3, as DNA: TGTGCCAGCAGTTTAAAGGGGCCCACTGAAGCTTTCTTT. Translation: CASSLKGPTEAFF.

The chain uses TRBV29-1 and TRBJ1-2; TRBD1 aligns across 12 bases. Trimming cost V 7 bases and J 7 bases; bases outside gene matches: 16. This CDR3 is built from 16 residues. CDR1 and CDR2 from the germline V gene are SQVTM and ANQGSEA. The CDR3 protein is CSGGTGTGGEAPGYTF. In DNA form, the CDR3 reads TGCAGCGGGGGAACCGGGACAGGGGGCGAGGCTCCTGGCTACACCTTC.

The sample holds many counts of this clonotype. The chain employs TRBV20-1 and TRBJ1-6; 8 bases match TRBD1. CDR1 is DFQATT, CDR2 SNEGSKA, per germline (reference sequence). The trim removed 0 bases at V and 7 bases at J, leaving 5 bases unmatched. The CDR3 loop spans 15 amino acids. This chain's CDR3 is CSARERDRNNSPLHF. CDR3 DNA: TGCAGTGCTAGAGAACGGGACAGGAACAATTCACCCCTCCACTTT.

V is TRBV15 and J is TRBJ1-5; no firm D call. This CDR3 contains 15 residues. Between the trimmed V and J ends, which lost 5 bases and 3 bases, there was a span of 14 bases. The germline V gene has CDR1 LNHNV and CDR2 YYDKDF (reference sequence). This CDR3 reads CATSPKTGSNQPQHF. CDR3 DNA: TGTGCCACCAGCCCAAAGACGGGATCCAATCAGCCCCAGCATTTT. The full variable domain, in which reference TRBV15 and TRBJ1-5 provide the parts outside the CDR3, is DAMVIQNPRYQVTQFGKPVTLSCSQTLNHNVMYWYQQKSSQAPKLLFHYYDKDFNNEADTPDNFQSRRPNTSFCFLDIRSPGLGDTAMYLCATSPKTGSNQPQHFGDGTRLSIL.

The chain is built from TRBV9 and TRBJ2-2; 10 bases map to TRBD1. Germline trimming cut 4 bases from V and 7 bases from J; bases unmatched to any gene: 7. Germline CDR1 reads SGDLS; CDR2 reads YYNGEE. This CDR3 is 15 amino acids long. The CDR3 DNA sequence: TGTGCCAGCAGCTCCGGACAGGGGGAGCACGGGGAGCTGTTTTTT. It yields the protein CASSSGQGEHGELFF.

This clonotype was picked up a small number of times. The rearrangement joins TRBV3-1 to TRBJ2-5; maybe TRBD1 (5 bases). V was clipped by 1 base and J by 4 bases, with 16 bases between them. The V gene's germline CDR1 is LGHDT and CDR2 YNNKEL (reference sequence). This CDR3 is 16 amino acids long. The CDR3 nucleotides are TGTGCCAGCAGCCAAGGGGGTGGCAAAACAGGAGAGACCCAGTACTTC. Its protein product is CASSQGGGKTGETQYF.

The V gene is TRBV29-1, the J gene TRBJ1-1; 9 positions match TRBD1. The germline V gene has CDR1 SQVTM and CDR2 ANQGSEA. The CDR3 consists of 12 residues. V was clipped by 8 bases and J by 6 bases; unmatched bases: 7. The CDR3, as DNA: TGCAGCTTTAGGACAGGGGACGCTGAAGCTTTCTTT. Translation: CSFRTGDAEAFF.

J is TRBJ1-5 and V is TRBV7-9, with D tentatively TRBD1 (5 bases). Deletions cut 3 bases from V and 11 bases from J, with 14 bases between. The V gene's germline CDR1 is SEHNR and CDR2 FQNEAQ (reference sequence). This CDR3 has 13 amino acids. For the CDR3, the DNA is TGTGCCAGCAGCTTTACGGGGACGGAGACCCAGCATTTT. Residues: CASSFTGTETQHF.

About this clonotype: This may stem from a read error, because a much larger clone lies one nucleotide away. The CDR3 carries no conserved terminal phenylalanine or tryptophan, so it likely arises from a read error. The CDR3 here is CASSGRAGYYGYTL. CDR3 sequence (DNA): TGTGCCAGCAGTGGGCGGGCGGGGTACTATGGCTACACCCTC. This sequence joins TRBV10-2 and TRBJ1-2; D remains ambiguous. The germline V gene has CDR1 WSHSY and CDR2 SAAADI. The CDR3 is made up of 14 amino acids.

As concerns this clonotype: A single base separates this from a much larger clone, so it may be a read error. The chain uses TRBV6-6 and TRBJ1-6; tentative D call: TRBD1 (5 bases). Germline assignment: CDR1 MNHNY and CDR2 SVGAGI (reference sequence). This CDR3 spans 15 amino acids. CDR3 coding DNA: TGTGCCAGCAGGGAGGACAACTCCTATAATTCACCCCCCCACTTT. Its protein is CASREDNSYNSPPHF.

This clonotype was picked up many times. The genes are TRBV24-1 and TRBJ2-2, with 10 bases lining up with TRBD1. This CDR3 is 16 amino acids long. V trimming: 7 bases; J trimming: 4 bases; junction bases outside the gene matches: 8. CDR1 and CDR2 from the germline V gene are KGHDR and SFDVKD. CDR3 coding DNA: TGTGCCACCAGCGAGGTGGGGACAGGGGTCACCGGGGAGCTGTTTTTT. It is translated as CATSEVGTGVTGELFF.

This clonotype was seen repeatedly, ten times or more. V gene TRBV29-1 combines with J gene TRBJ2-7; 8 nucleotides agree with TRBD1. CDR1 SQVTM and CDR2 ANQGSEA come from the germline V gene. V trimming: 3 bases; J trimming: 3 bases; junction bases outside the gene matches: 4. The CDR3 loop spans 13 amino acids. This chain's CDR3 is CSVDLGQDYEQYF. CDR3 DNA sequence: TGCAGCGTTGACCTGGGACAGGACTACGAGCAGTACTTC.

This clonotype came up many times. CDR3 protein: CASSQEITLNYGYTF. The CDR3 coding sequence is TGTGCCAGCAGCCAAGAGATTACACTTAACTATGGCTACACCTTC. The chain combines TRBV4-2 with TRBJ1-2; D unclear. V was shortened by 0 bases and J by 1 base, with 9 bases between the two germline ends. Germline V lookup: CDR1 LGHNA, CDR2 YNFKEQ. The CDR3 consists of 15 residues.

The chain joins TRBV2 to TRBJ1-2, with 9 bases aligning to TRBD1. CDR1 is SNHLY and CDR2 is FYNNEI in the germline V gene. V shed 0 bases, J shed 4 bases, and the junction held 6 bases outside the gene matches. The CDR3 loop spans 16 amino acids. The chain's CDR3 is CASSEAGQGFSYGYTF. The CDR3 DNA sequence: TGTGCCAGCAGTGAAGCGGGACAGGGTTTCTCCTATGGCTACACCTTC.

This clonotype was picked up one time. The V gene is TRBV10-2, the J gene TRBJ2-2; D gene unclear. The CDR3 is 12 residues long. Germline values: CDR1 WSHSY, CDR2 SAAADI. The V and J ends lost 5 bases and 14 bases respectively, with 15 bases between them. This chain's CDR3 is CASSYGSDSLFF. The DNA for the CDR3 is TGCGCCAGCAGTTACGGGTCAGACTCTCTGTTTTTT.

The chain links TRBV25-1 to TRBJ1-6; D possibly corresponds to TRBD1 (6 bases). Between the trimmed V and J ends, which lost 7 bases and 5 bases, there was a span of 12 bases. Germline V lookup: CDR1 MGHDK, CDR2 SYGVNS. This CDR3 has 14 amino acids. Written as DNA, the CDR3 is TGTGCCAGCACTGTGGCAGGGGATAATTCACCCCTCCACTTT. Its protein is CASTVAGDNSPLHF. The entire variable domain, with the rest obtained from reference TRBV25-1 and TRBJ1-6, is as follows: EADIYQTPRYLVIGTGKKITLECSQTMGHDKMYWYQQDPGMELHLIHYSYGVNSTEKGDLSSESTVSRIRTEHFPLTLESARPSHTSQYLCASTVAGDNSPLHFGNGTRLTVT.

The rearrangement links TRBV19 to TRBJ1-5; TRBD1 might be the D (5 bases). Germline-derived CDR1 and CDR2 are LNHDA and SQIVND (reference sequence). This CDR3 contains 15 residues. Trimming removed 3 bases at V and 3 bases at J, with 12 bases between. In DNA, the CDR3 is TGTGCCAGTAGTATGGGGGGGTACCTCAATCAGCCCCAGCATTTT. This gives the protein CASSMGGYLNQPQHF.

A remark on this clonotype: Possible read error: a much larger clone is one base away. This chain uses TRBV29-1 with TRBJ2-5, with D maybe TRBD2 (6 bases). Trimming took 0 bases from V and 0 from J, leaving 20 bases between them. The CDR3 runs 18 residues. CDR1 and CDR2 (germline): SQVTM, ANQGSEA. Written as DNA, the CDR3 is TGCAGCGTTGAAGAGGCATCATCCCGGGGACTGCACCAAGAGACCCAGTACTTC. Residues: CSVEEASSRGLHQETQYF.

On this clonotype itself: A much larger clone is a single base away; this may be a read error. This sequence joins TRBV6-5 and TRBJ1-5; D perhaps matches TRBD1 (6 bases). V lost 5 bases and J lost 0, with 14 bases in between. Germline loops: CDR1 MNHEY, CDR2 SVGAGI. The CDR3 covers 16 residues. CDR3 DNA: TGTGCCAGCAGTGGCAGGGGAGACGATAGCAATCAGCCCCAGCATTTT. It encodes CASSGRGDDSNQPQHF.

A remark on this clonotype: A much larger clone differs by one base, so this may be a read error. The chain has TRBV2 and TRBJ2-7; the D is unclear. There are 14 residues in the CDR3. Germline values: CDR1 SNHLY, CDR2 FYNNEI. The V and J ends lost 6 bases and 2 bases respectively, with 14 bases between them. DNA of the CDR3: TGTGCCAGCAGCCCTGTTGACGGGCCCTACGAGCAGTACTTC. Translating it yields CASSPVDGPYEQYF.

In its sample, this clonotype was seen a few times. The chain is built from TRBV29-1 and TRBJ2-5; 8 bases map to TRBD1. The V segment lost 6 bases and the J segment 7 bases; nucleotides outside the gene matches: 10. The germline gives CDR1 SQVTM, CDR2 ANQGSEA. The CDR3 has 13 amino acids. The CDR3 reads CSVTTGALGTQYF. For the CDR3, the DNA is TGCAGCGTCACGACAGGGGCACTAGGGACCCAGTACTTC.

This clonotype has a handful of counts. The gene calls are TRBV13 and TRBJ2-6; no firm D call. The germline CDR1 and CDR2 sequences are PRHDT and FYEKMQ (reference sequence). The V end lost 3 bases, the J end lost 2 bases, and 8 bases lay between the germline ends. The CDR3 extends over 15 amino acids. Written as DNA, the CDR3 is TGTGCCAGCAGCTTTGTCGCCACTGGGGCCAACGTCCTGACTTTC. Amino acids: CASSFVATGANVLTF.